This TCR beta chain comes out of a study of blood T cell repertoires in COVID-19. Background on the study: COVID-19 samples collected from the United States, Italy and Spain covered acute and convalescent phases. PBMCs, B-cell-depleted T cells, or T cells provided the cDNA or gDNA that made up the material.

The repertoire was sequenced with immunoSEQ multiplex PCR; TCRdb's copy has only in-frame clones and lacks some. The sample consists of almost 95,000 clones, 55% to 80% of them appearing once. The sample holds one count of this clone. Germline loops: CDR1 SGHRS, CDR2 YFSETQ. The CDR3 covers 13 residues. V lost 3 bases and J 6 bases, leaving 13 bases between the germline ends. The V and J genes are TRBV5-1 and TRBJ2-7; TRBD1 is a possible D gene (5 bases). Sample: peripheral blood. This sequence originates from a woman aged 55 to 70 in a cohort sampled during active or convalescent COVID-19. The CDR3, as DNA: TGCGCCAGCAGCTCGCTTGGACATTCCGAGCAGTACTTC. Translation gives CASSSLGHSEQYF.